This T cell receptor beta chain was obtained from a study of tumor and adjacent non-tumor tissue in lung cancer. Across the whole study: Patients comprised approximately eleven adenocarcinoma, a couple of squamous cell carcinoma and 1 small cell lung cancer. Aged roughly 30 to 85 years, patients included fewer than 11 men and 4 or 5 women with stage I to III disease.

Three rounds of nested PCR, following a modified ARM-PCR protocol, produced the TCRbeta library. TCRdb independently ran MiXCR on the multiplex PCR reads; one entry per CDR3 protein. The table lists 77,000 or so distinct CDR3 sequences, 76% of them singletons. This clonotype was counted many times. What it binds is not known. The CDR3 runs 14 residues. V was shortened by 6 bases and J by 4 bases, with 12 bases between the two germline ends. RNA was extracted from bulk tissue without any cell sorting. More than 3 cm separated this lung sample from the edge of the tumor. Study-wide results and limits: Tumor repertoires had a smaller top 100 clone share than normal lung.

This TCR was sampled from a man between 65 and 85 years old with non-small cell lung cancer. The chain carries TRBV12-3 or TRBV12-4 and TRBJ1-4, with a tentative D call TRBD1 (6 bases). Sequenced sample: distant non-tumor lung tissue. The CDR3 loop is CASSPGTHNEKLFF. The DNA for the CDR3 is TGTGCCAGCAGCCCCGGGACACATAATGAAAAACTGTTTTTT.